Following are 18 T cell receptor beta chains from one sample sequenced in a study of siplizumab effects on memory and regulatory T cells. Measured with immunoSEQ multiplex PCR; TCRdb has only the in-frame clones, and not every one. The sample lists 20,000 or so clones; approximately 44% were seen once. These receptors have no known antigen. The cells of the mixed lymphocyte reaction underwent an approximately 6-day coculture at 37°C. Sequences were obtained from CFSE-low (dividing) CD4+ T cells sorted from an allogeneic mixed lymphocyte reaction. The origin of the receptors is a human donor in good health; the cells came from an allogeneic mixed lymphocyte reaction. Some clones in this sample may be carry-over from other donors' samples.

The CDR3 here is CASSLSGRALFEQYF. The CDR3 DNA sequence: TGTGCCAGCTCCCTGTCCGGGAGGGCCCTCTTCGAGCAGTACTTC. This chain joins TRBV18 and TRBJ2-7, with 8 bases that match TRBD2. V dropped 6 bases and J dropped 6; count of bases not matched to a gene: 13. Germline V gene data show CDR1 as KGHSH and CDR2 as LQKENI. The CDR3 sequence is 15 residues long.

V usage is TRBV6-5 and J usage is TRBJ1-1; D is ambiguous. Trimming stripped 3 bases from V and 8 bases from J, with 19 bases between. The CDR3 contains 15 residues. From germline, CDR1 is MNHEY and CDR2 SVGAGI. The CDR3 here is CASSYLRTALGEAFF. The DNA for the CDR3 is TGTGCCAGCAGTTATCTGAGGACCGCTCTAGGGGAAGCTTTCTTT.

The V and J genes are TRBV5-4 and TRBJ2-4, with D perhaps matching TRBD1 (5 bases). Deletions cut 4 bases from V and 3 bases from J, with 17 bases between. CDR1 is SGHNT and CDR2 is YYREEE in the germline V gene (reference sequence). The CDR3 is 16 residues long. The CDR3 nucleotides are TGTGCCAGCAGCGCAAGCCAGGGTCGTGGCAAAAACATTCAGTACTTC. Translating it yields CASSASQGRGKNIQYF. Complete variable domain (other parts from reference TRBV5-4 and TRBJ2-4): ETGVTQSPTHLIKTRGQQVTLRCSSQSGHNTVSWYQQALGQGPQFIFQYYREEENGRGNFPPRFSGLQFPNYSSELNVNALELDDSALYLCASSASQGRGKNIQYFGAGTRLSVL.

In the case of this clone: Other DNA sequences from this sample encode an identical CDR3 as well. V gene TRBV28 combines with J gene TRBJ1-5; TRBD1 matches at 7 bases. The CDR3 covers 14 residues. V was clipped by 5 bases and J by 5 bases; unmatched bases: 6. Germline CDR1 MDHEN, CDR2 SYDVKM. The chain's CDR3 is CASSPGQNHQPQHF. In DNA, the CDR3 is TGTGCCAGCAGTCCGGGACAGAATCATCAGCCCCAGCATTTT. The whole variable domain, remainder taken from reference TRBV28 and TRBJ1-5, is DVKVTQSSRYLVKRTGEKVFLECVQDMDHENMFWYRQDPGLGLRLIYFSYDVKMKEKGDIPEGYSVSREKKERFSLILESASTNQTSMYLCASSPGQNHQPQHFGDGTRLSIL.

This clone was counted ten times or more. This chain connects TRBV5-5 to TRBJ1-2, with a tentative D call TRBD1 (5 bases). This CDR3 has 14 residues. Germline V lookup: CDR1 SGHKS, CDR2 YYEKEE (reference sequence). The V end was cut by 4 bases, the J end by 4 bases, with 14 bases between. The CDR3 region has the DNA TGTGCCAGCAGCCCAGGGACCCCTGGCTATGGCTACACCTTC. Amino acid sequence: CASSPGTPGYGYTF.

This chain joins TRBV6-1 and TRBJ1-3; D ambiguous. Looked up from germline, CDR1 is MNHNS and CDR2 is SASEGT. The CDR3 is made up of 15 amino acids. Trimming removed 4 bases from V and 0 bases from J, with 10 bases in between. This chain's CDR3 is CASSALGGSGNTIYF. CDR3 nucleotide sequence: TGTGCCAGCAGTGCTCTAGGAGGCTCTGGAAACACCATATATTTT.

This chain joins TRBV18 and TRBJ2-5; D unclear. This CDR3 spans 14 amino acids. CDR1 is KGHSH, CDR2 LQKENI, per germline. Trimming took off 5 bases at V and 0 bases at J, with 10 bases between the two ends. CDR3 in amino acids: CASSGFGYQETQYF. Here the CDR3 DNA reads TGTGCCAGCTCAGGTTTTGGGTACCAAGAGACCCAGTACTTC.

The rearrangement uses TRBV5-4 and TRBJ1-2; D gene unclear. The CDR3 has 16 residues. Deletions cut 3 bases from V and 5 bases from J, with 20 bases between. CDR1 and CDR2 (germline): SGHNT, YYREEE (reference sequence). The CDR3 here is CASSSPGLAESYGYTF. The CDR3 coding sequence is TGTGCCAGCAGCTCGCCTGGGCTAGCCGAATCGTATGGCTACACCTTC.

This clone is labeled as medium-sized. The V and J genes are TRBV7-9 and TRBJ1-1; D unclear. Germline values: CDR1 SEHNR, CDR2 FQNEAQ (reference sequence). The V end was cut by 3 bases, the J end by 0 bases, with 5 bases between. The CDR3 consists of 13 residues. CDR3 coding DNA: TGTGCCAGCAGCTTGGCACTGAACACTGAAGCTTTCTTT. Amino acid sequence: CASSLALNTEAFF.

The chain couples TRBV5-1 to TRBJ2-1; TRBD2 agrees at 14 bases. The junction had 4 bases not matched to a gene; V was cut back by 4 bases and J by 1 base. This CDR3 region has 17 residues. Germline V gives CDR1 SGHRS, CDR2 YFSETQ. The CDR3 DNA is TGCGCCAGCAGCAGGGGACTAGCGGGAGCATCCTACAATGAGCAGTTCTTC. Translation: CASSRGLAGASYNEQFF.

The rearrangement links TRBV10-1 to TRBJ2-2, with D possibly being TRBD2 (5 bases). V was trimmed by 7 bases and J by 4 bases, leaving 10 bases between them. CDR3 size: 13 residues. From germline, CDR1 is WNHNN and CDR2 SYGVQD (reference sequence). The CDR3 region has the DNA TGCGCCAGCACGAGGGAACTCACCGGGGAGCTGTTTTTT. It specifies CASTRELTGELFF.

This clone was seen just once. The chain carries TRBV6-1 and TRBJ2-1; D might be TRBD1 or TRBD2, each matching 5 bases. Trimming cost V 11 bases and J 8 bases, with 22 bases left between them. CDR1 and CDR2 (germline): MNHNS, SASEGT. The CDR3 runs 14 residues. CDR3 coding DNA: TGTGCCTCCGGGTGGGGGTTGGGGCAGTATGAGCAGTTCTTC. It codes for CASGWGLGQYEQFF.

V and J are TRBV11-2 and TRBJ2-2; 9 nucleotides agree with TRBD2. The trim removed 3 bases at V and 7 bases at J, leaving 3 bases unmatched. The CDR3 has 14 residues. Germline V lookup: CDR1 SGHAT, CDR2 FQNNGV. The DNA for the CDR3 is TGTGCCAGCAGCTTTAGCGGGAGAGGCGGGGAGCTGTTTTTT. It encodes CASSFSGRGGELFF.

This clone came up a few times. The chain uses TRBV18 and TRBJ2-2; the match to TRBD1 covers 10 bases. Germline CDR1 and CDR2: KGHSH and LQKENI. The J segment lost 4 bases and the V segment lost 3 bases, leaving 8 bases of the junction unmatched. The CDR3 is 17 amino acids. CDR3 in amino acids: CASSPSTGGAVTGELFF. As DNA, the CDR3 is TGTGCCAGCTCACCCTCGACAGGGGGCGCGGTCACCGGGGAGCTGTTTTTT.

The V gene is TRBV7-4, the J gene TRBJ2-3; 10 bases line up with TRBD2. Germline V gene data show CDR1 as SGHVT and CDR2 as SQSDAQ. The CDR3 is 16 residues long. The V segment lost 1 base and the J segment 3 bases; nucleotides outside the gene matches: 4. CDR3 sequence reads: CASSLGLAGVTDTQYF. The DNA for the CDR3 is TGTGCCAGCAGCTTAGGCCTAGCGGGAGTTACAGATACGCAGTATTTT.

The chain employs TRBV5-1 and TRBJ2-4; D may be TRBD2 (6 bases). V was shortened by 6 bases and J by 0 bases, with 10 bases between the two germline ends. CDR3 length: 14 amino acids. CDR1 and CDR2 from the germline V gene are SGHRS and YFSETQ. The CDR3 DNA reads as TGCGCCAGCAAGGAGGGAGTAGCCAAAAACATTCAGTACTTC. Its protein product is CASKEGVAKNIQYF.

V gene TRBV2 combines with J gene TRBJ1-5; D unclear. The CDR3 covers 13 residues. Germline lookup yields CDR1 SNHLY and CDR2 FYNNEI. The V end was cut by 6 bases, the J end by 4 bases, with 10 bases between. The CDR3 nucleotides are TGTGCCAGCAGGGCATTTGAGAATCAGCCCCAGCATTTT. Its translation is CASRAFENQPQHF. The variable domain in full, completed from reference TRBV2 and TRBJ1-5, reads EPEVTQTPSHQVTQMGQEVILRCVPISNHLYFYWYRQILGQKVEFLVSFYNNEISEKSEIFDDQFSVERPDGSNFTLKIRSTKLEDSAMYFCASRAFENQPQHFGDGTRLSIL.

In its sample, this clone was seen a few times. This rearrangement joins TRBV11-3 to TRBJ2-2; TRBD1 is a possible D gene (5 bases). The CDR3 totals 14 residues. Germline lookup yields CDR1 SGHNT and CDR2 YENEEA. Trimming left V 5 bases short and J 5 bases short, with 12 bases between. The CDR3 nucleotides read TGTGCCAGCAGCACACGACAGAAGACCGGGGAGCTGTTTTTT. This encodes CASSTRQKTGELFF.